The entry that follows covers one T cell receptor beta chain sequence. These data are taken from a study of blood T cell repertoires in COVID-19. Germline CDR1 is LNHDA and CDR2 is SQIVND (reference sequence). CDR3 length: 13 amino acids. The V gene lost 4 bases and the J gene lost 3 bases, with 9 bases spanning the gap. The repertoire was sequenced with immunoSEQ multiplex PCR; TCRdb's copy has only in-frame clones and lacks some. This sample yields about 460,000 clones, of which approximately 86% are seen a single time; 7% to 10% belongs to the top ten. In assigning cohorts, the study relied on participant-reported clinical history.

Material for sequencing was PBMCs or T cells enriched from blood (not recorded which). The TCR comes from a woman aged 55-69 years who had recovered from COVID-19. The chain has TRBV19 and TRBJ1-1; no definite D call. The CDR3 sequence: CASSRASDTEAFF. CDR3 sequence (DNA): TGTGCCAGTAGTAGGGCTTCTGACACTGAAGCTTTCTTT.